This T cell receptor beta chain was recovered during a study of T cells in Graves' hyperthyroidism and ophthalmopathy. This clonotype was seen a few times. Germline assignment: CDR1 DFQATT and CDR2 SNEGSKA (reference sequence). Trimming took 0 bases from V and 3 from J, leaving 9 bases between them. The CDR3 loop spans 13 amino acids. Amplification yielded TCR beta CDR3 regions, with RNA transcripts as the source. Using the HTBI primer set, a first-round RT-PCR was run on the TCR CDR3. Each CDR3 protein is one row after TCRdb ran MiXCR on the multiplex PCR reads. Of 200,000 or so distinct CDR3 sequences listed, about a sixth are singletons.

The chain joins TRBV20-1 to TRBJ2-7; D ambiguous. The sequenced sample was blood. This clonotype was obtained from a woman aged 50 to 60 with Graves' hyperthyroidism. In nucleotides, the CDR3 is TGCAGTGCTAGAGATCTCCAGCTCTACGAGCAGTACTTC. Translation: CSARDLQLYEQYF.